This TCR beta chain was observed in a study of OX40 agonist ivuxolimab in advanced cancers. Study-level results: Dosing at 0.1 to 3.0 mg/kg was accompanied by clonal expansion of CD4+ and CD8+ blood T cells by week 6.

This clone appeared once. What it binds is not known. Sequenced by immunoSEQ multiplex PCR; TCRdb stores in-frame clones only, minus some. Of about 35,000 clones in the sample, roughly 85% were seen once. V lost 3 bases, J lost 4 bases, and 8 bases stayed unmatched. CDR3 length equals 16 residues. Looked up from germline, CDR1 is LNHDA and CDR2 is SQIVND (reference sequence). The genes are TRBV19 and TRBJ1-5; 8 nucleotides align to TRBD1. The input for sequencing was CD4+ or CD8+ T cells sorted from blood, taken in a trial of the OX40 agonist ivuxolimab. This sequence was found in an adult with an advanced solid tumor such as melanoma, head and neck, liver or kidney cancer. The CDR3 DNA sequence: TGTGCCAGTAGTATCCCGAGACAGGGGATTAATCAGCCCCAGCATTTT. It specifies CASSIPRQGINQPQHF.